The sequence of this T cell receptor (beta chain) was determined in a study of T cell clones after liver transplantation. Study details: Third-party-reactive TCRbeta sequences from pre-transplant mixed lymphocyte reactions served as antigen-independent comparators. Three of the eight recipients were HCV-positive; the rest had non-autoimmune, non-viral transplant indications.

The germline CDR1 and CDR2 sequences are KGHSH and LQKENI. V was cut by 5 bases and J by 4 bases, with 12 bases left in between. The CDR3 extends over 13 amino acids. Profiled with immunoSEQ multiplex PCR; TCRdb holds only in-frame clones, not every one. The sample lists fewer than 85,000 clones, 80% occurring once. This clone was seen more than once but under ten times. V is TRBV18 and J is TRBJ2-7; D tentatively reads TRBD1 or TRBD2 (5 bases each). The origin of this receptor is a human patient who received a liver transplant. The T cells may partly be graft donor cells. The sample in question was CD4+ T cells from blood, obtained 12 months after liver transplant. CDR3 sequence: CASSAGTRYEQYF. DNA for the CDR3: TGTGCCAGCTCAGCCGGGACCCGGTACGAGCAGTACTTC.